Listed here is a single TCR beta chain. The antigen is unknown. The assay was immunoSEQ multiplex PCR, and TCRdb's table has in-frame clones only and misses some. Here the sample spans around 20,000 clones, 80% being singletons. The entry originates in a study of PD-1 blockade in classical Hodgkin lymphoma. Findings and caveats of the study: Nivolumab starters within 1 year of ASCT were excluded. Significant TCR diversity gains by C4D1 occurred in CD4+ but not CD8+ cells.

Germline CDR1 reads SNHLY; CDR2 reads FYNNEI. The CDR3 sequence is 16 residues long. With V trimmed by 6 bases and J by 4 bases, 8 bases remained unmatched. Every patient experienced relapse after autologous stem cell transplantation, and brentuximab vedotin exposure varied. Complete response, partial response or progressive disease constituted the best response categories observed. The sequence derives from a human donor with classical Hodgkin lymphoma. Sequences were derived from peripheral blood mononuclear cells (PBMCs), sampled before the second cycle of nivolumab. The chain joins TRBV2 to TRBJ2-1, with 11 nucleotides matching TRBD2. CDR3 loop: CASRHPGLAEYNEQFF. The DNA for the CDR3 is TGTGCCAGCAGACATCCGGGACTAGCGGAGTACAATGAGCAGTTCTTC.